A selection of T cell receptor beta chains follows, all from one sample in a study of shared clonotypes between healthy human individuals. Sequencing was performed with immunoSEQ multiplex PCR; in TCRdb, only in-frame clones are kept and a portion is missing. The sample yields roughly 1,500,000 clones, around 98% seen once. Sequencing input: naive CD4+ T cells sorted from blood. The receptor source for this set is a man aged 30 to 39 in good health. Both conserved end residues are part of each CDR3. The D gene is left open where the match is weak. Clone size, where shown, is once, few, many, or a class for clones that have expanded.

CDR3aa: CTSSQDQTSPDTQYF; CDR3nt: TGCACCAGCAGCCAAGATCAAACTAGCCCCGATACGCAGTATTTT; abundance: NA; d_gene: NA; j_gene: TRBJ2-3; v_gene: TRBV1; len: 15
CDR3aa: CASSPRLAGKANEQFF; CDR3nt: TGTGCCAGCTCACCACGGTTAGCGGGAAAGGCGAATGAGCAGTTCTTC; abundance: NA; d_gene: TRBD2; j_gene: TRBJ2-1; v_gene: TRBV18; len: 16
CDR3aa: CAISESLAGALNEQFF; CDR3nt: TGTGCCATCAGTGAGTCGTTAGCGGGGGCTTTAAATGAGCAGTTCTTC; abundance: NA; d_gene: TRBD2; j_gene: TRBJ2-1; v_gene: TRBV10-3; len: 16
CDR3aa: CASSTPGGQETQYF; CDR3nt: TGTGCCAGCAGCACCCCGGGGGGGCAAGAGACCCAGTACTTC; abundance: NA; d_gene: TRBD2; j_gene: TRBJ2-5; v_gene: TRBV5-5; len: 14
CDR3aa: CASSRTSGNTGELFF; CDR3nt: TGCGCCAGCAGTCGGACTAGCGGAAACACCGGGGAGCTGTTTTTT; abundance: NA; d_gene: TRBD2; j_gene: TRBJ2-2; v_gene: TRBV10-1; len: 15
CDR3aa: CASSGDLNTEAFF; CDR3nt: TGTGCCAGCAGCGGGGATCTGAACACTGAAGCTTTCTTT; abundance: NA; d_gene: NA; j_gene: TRBJ1-1; v_gene: TRBV9; len: 13
CDR3aa: CASSVRSQETQYF; CDR3nt: TGTGCCAGCAGCGTACGCTCCCAAGAGACCCAGTACTTC; abundance: NA; d_gene: NA; j_gene: TRBJ2-5; v_gene: TRBV9; len: 13
CDR3aa: CASSPPVRQAAYEQYF; CDR3nt: TGTGCCAGCTCACCACCGGTGAGACAGGCTGCCTACGAGCAGTACTTC; abundance: NA; d_gene: NA; j_gene: TRBJ2-7; v_gene: TRBV18; len: 16
CDR3aa: CASSLLGETQYF; CDR3nt: TGTGCCAGCAGCTTGTTGGGAGAGACCCAGTACTTC; abundance: NA; d_gene: NA; j_gene: TRBJ2-5; v_gene: TRBV5-5; len: 12
CDR3aa: CASSIEGYPGEQFF; CDR3nt: TGTGCCAGCTCCATAGAGGGCTACCCTGGTGAGCAGTTCTTC; abundance: NA; d_gene: NA; j_gene: TRBJ2-1; v_gene: TRBV18; len: 14
CDR3aa: CASSLVGQGATDTQYF; CDR3nt: TGTGCCAGCAGCTTAGTGGGACAGGGGGCCACAGATACGCAGTATTTT; abundance: NA; d_gene: TRBD1; j_gene: TRBJ2-3; v_gene: TRBV7-2; len: 16
CDR3aa: CASSSERGLYTDTQYF; CDR3nt: TGTGCCAGCAGCTCCGAGCGGGGACTATACACAGATACGCAGTATTTT; abundance: once; d_gene: TRBD2; j_gene: TRBJ2-3; v_gene: TRBV7-8; len: 16
CDR3aa: CASSPKPQMNTEAFF; CDR3nt: TGTGCCAGCAGTCCCAAACCTCAGATGAACACTGAAGCTTTCTTT; abundance: NA; d_gene: NA; j_gene: TRBJ1-1; v_gene: TRBV6-1; len: 15
CDR3aa: CASSPRGLSEEKLFF; CDR3nt: TGCGCCAGCAGTCCCAGGGGGCTTAGCGAAGAAAAACTGTTTTTT; abundance: NA; d_gene: TRBD1; j_gene: TRBJ1-4; v_gene: TRBV5-1; len: 15
CDR3aa: CASSQDGSGGLKNEQFF; CDR3nt: TGTGCCAGCAGCCAAGATGGGTCGGGAGGGCTCAAGAATGAGCAGTTCTTC; abundance: NA; d_gene: TRBD2; j_gene: TRBJ2-1; v_gene: TRBV4-2; len: 17
CDR3aa: CASSLEGTGRPKETQYF; CDR3nt: TGCGCCAGCAGCTTGGAAGGGACAGGCCGACCTAAAGAGACCCAGTACTTC; abundance: NA; d_gene: TRBD1; j_gene: TRBJ2-5; v_gene: TRBV5-1; len: 17
CDR3aa: CASSLVGQNSGNTIYF; CDR3nt: TGCGCCAGCAGCTTGGTGGGACAAAACTCTGGAAACACCATATATTTT; abundance: NA; d_gene: NA; j_gene: TRBJ1-3; v_gene: TRBV5-1; len: 16
CDR3aa: CASSHTDTQYF; CDR3nt: TGTGCCAGCAGCCACACAGATACGCAGTATTTT; abundance: few; d_gene: NA; j_gene: TRBJ2-3; v_gene: TRBV6-1; len: 11
CDR3aa: CASSPNGQGRIAEAFF; CDR3nt: TGTGCCAGCTCACCAAATGGACAGGGAAGGATTGCTGAAGCTTTCTTT; abundance: NA; d_gene: TRBD1; j_gene: TRBJ1-1; v_gene: TRBV18; len: 16
CDR3aa: CASSFSGLAGAYEQYF; CDR3nt: TGTGCCAGCAGCTTCTCGGGACTAGCGGGAGCCTACGAGCAGTACTTC; abundance: NA; d_gene: TRBD2; j_gene: TRBJ2-7; v_gene: TRBV5-5; len: 16
CDR3aa: CASSDMMRDTQYF; CDR3nt: TGCGCCAGCAGTGATATGATGCGAGATACGCAGTATTTT; abundance: NA; d_gene: NA; j_gene: TRBJ2-3; v_gene: TRBV10-1; len: 13
CDR3aa: CASRGPNTEAFF; CDR3nt: TGTGCCAGCCGGGGACCGAACACTGAAGCTTTCTTT; abundance: NA; d_gene: NA; j_gene: TRBJ1-1; v_gene: TRBV7-2; len: 12
CDR3aa: CAISPREGSSYNEQFF; CDR3nt: TGTGCCATCAGTCCGCGGGAGGGGAGCTCCTACAATGAGCAGTTCTTC; abundance: NA; d_gene: TRBD2; j_gene: TRBJ2-1; v_gene: TRBV10-3; len: 16
CDR3aa: CAISTGKQMNTEAFF; CDR3nt: TGTGCCATCAGTACAGGGAAGCAGATGAACACTGAAGCTTTCTTT; abundance: NA; d_gene: NA; j_gene: TRBJ1-1; v_gene: TRBV10-3; len: 15
CDR3aa: CVRKDSATNEKLFF; CDR3nt: TGTGTCAGAAAAGACAGTGCAACTAATGAAAAACTGTTTTTT; abundance: NA; d_gene: NA; j_gene: TRBJ1-4; v_gene: TRBV7-5; len: 14
CDR3aa: CASSPGPNYGYTF; CDR3nt: TGTGCCAGCAGCCCGGGACCGAACTATGGCTACACCTTC; abundance: NA; d_gene: NA; j_gene: TRBJ1-2; v_gene: TRBV7-3; len: 13
CDR3aa: CASSQDWGTGNYGYTF; CDR3nt: TGCGCCAGCAGCCAAGATTGGGGAACAGGGAACTATGGCTACACCTTC; abundance: NA; d_gene: NA; j_gene: TRBJ1-2; v_gene: TRBV4-3; len: 16
CDR3aa: CASGKGQMNTEAFF; CDR3nt: TGTGCCAGCGGAAAAGGACAAATGAACACTGAAGCTTTCTTT; abundance: once; d_gene: NA; j_gene: TRBJ1-1; v_gene: TRBV27; len: 14
CDR3aa: CASSFSPLGYTDTQYF; CDR3nt: TGTGCCAGCAGCTTCTCCCCACTAGGCTACACAGATACGCAGTATTTT; abundance: NA; d_gene: NA; j_gene: TRBJ2-3; v_gene: TRBV7-9; len: 16
CDR3aa: CASSNRPVQETQYF; CDR3nt: TGTGCCAGCAGTAACAGACCCGTACAAGAGACCCAGTACTTC; abundance: NA; d_gene: NA; j_gene: TRBJ2-5; v_gene: TRBV7-8; len: 14
CDR3aa: CASRDAGRSYEQYF; CDR3nt: TGTGCCAGCAGAGATGCAGGGAGGTCCTACGAGCAGTACTTC; abundance: NA; d_gene: NA; j_gene: TRBJ2-7; v_gene: TRBV6-5; len: 14
CDR3aa: CASSLYGTTKGDTQYF; CDR3nt: TGTGCCAGCAGCTTGTATGGGACAACAAAAGGAGATACGCAGTATTTT; abundance: NA; d_gene: NA; j_gene: TRBJ2-3; v_gene: TRBV5-4; len: 16
CDR3aa: CASSLAHGSGNTIYF; CDR3nt: TGTGCCAGCAGCTTAGCGCACGGCTCTGGAAACACCATATATTTT; abundance: NA; d_gene: NA; j_gene: TRBJ1-3; v_gene: TRBV7-6; len: 15
CDR3aa: CAIRTGETQYF; CDR3nt: TGTGCCATAAGGACCGGGGAGACCCAGTACTTC; abundance: NA; d_gene: NA; j_gene: TRBJ2-5; v_gene: TRBV10-3; len: 11
CDR3aa: CASSPPDRGTETQYF; CDR3nt: TGTGCCAGCAGCCCCCCGGACAGGGGGACGGAGACCCAGTACTTC; abundance: NA; d_gene: TRBD1; j_gene: TRBJ2-5; v_gene: TRBV7-9; len: 15
CDR3aa: CASRYDRGKADTEAFF; CDR3nt: TGTGCCAGCAGATACGACAGGGGGAAGGCGGACACTGAAGCTTTCTTT; abundance: NA; d_gene: TRBD1; j_gene: TRBJ1-1; v_gene: TRBV5-4; len: 16